The clone carrying this T cell receptor (beta chain) came up a few times. Its target is unknown. This record comes from a study of T cell repertoires in cytomegalovirus infection. Overall study context: Evidence of both CMV infection and a matching HLA type came from public TCR beta signatures.

In TCRdb, the reads were re-called with MiXCR into one record per CDR3 protein. The data hold approximately 700,000 distinct CDR3 sequences, with roughly 36% observed a single time. Notes on the study in general: Of the TCR beta families, the public ones yielded a cumulative frequency that identified carriers of CMV plus the relevant HLA.

V lost 5 bases, J lost 1 base, and 11 bases stayed unmatched. This CDR3 contains 18 residues. Germline CDR1 is SEHNR and CDR2 is FQNEAQ (reference sequence). This sequence was found in a human donor in good health (CMV status not recorded). Some clones in this sample may be carry-over from other donors' samples. The sequencing input was PBMCs. This chain links TRBV7-9 with TRBJ2-1; 10 bases align to TRBD2. This CDR3 reads CASSPGGASGGSYNEQFF. CDR3 coding DNA: TGTGCCAGCAGCCCCGGTGGGGCTAGCGGGGGATCCTACAATGAGCAGTTCTTC.